The entry that follows covers one T cell receptor (beta chain) sequence. The antigen is undetermined. This entry comes from a study of blood T cells in healthy people across ages. Study outcomes and limitations: Lack of knowledge of donor CMV status possibly confounded expanded clonotype changes. One million T cells yielded diversity estimates that were considered underestimates.

Germline CDR1 reads SGHVS; CDR2 reads FNYEAQ. This CDR3 is built from 18 residues. The junction had 14 bases not matched to a gene; V was cut back by 1 base and J by 7 bases. Next came a second PCR, run for roughly 6 to 11 cycles, which used a sample-barcoded 5' primer along with a J-beta primer mix. Each TCR beta cDNA got a 12-nucleotide random molecular identifier. Using its own MiXCR run on the 5' RACE reads, TCRdb lists one record per CDR3 protein. In the table there are 700,000 to 950,000 distinct CDR3 sequences, about three fifths of which are singletons. This TCR was recovered from a man younger than 40 in good health. The sample consisted of blood. The chain links TRBV7-6 to TRBJ2-1, with 9 positions matching TRBD2. Here the CDR3 reads CASSLVGWASGNQNEQFF. CDR3 DNA sequence: TGTGCCAGCAGCTTAGTAGGATGGGCTAGCGGGAATCAAAATGAGCAGTTCTTC.